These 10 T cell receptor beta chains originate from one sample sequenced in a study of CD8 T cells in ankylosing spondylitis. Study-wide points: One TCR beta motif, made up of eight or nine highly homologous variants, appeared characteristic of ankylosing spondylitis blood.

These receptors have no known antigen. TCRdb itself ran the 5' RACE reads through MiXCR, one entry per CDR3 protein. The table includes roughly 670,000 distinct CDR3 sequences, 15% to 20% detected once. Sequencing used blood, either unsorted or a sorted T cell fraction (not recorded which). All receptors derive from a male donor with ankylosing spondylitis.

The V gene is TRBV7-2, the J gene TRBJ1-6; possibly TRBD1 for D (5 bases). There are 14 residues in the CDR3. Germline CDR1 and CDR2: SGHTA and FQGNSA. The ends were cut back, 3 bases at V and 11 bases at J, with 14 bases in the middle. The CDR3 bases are TGTGCCAGCAGCTTGGAGGCAGGGATTACACCCCTCCACTTT. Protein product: CASSLEAGITPLHF. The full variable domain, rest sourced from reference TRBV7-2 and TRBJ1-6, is GAGVSQSPSNKVTEKGKDVELRCDPISGHTALYWYRQSLGQGLEFLIYFQGNSAPDKSGLPSDRFSAERTGGSVSTLTIQRTQQEDSAVYLCASSLEAGITPLHFGNGTRLTVT.

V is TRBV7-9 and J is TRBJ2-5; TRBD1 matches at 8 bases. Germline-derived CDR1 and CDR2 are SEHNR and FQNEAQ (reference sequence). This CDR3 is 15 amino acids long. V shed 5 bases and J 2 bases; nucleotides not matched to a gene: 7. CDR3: CASSGRTGRQETQYF. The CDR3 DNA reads TGTGCCAGCAGCGGCCGGACAGGGAGGCAAGAGACCCAGTACTTC.

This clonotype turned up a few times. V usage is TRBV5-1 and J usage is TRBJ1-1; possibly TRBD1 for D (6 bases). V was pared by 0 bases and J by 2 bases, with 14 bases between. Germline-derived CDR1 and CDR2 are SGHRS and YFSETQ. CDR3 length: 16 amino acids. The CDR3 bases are TGCGCCAGCAGCTTGGCCCTGAGGACAGACAACACTGAAGCTTTCTTT. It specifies CASSLALRTDNTEAFF.

The CDR3 DNA follows: TGTGCCAGCAGCAAACTTCTTCCAGAGGGGGCGGGAGGGACTGAAGCTTTCTTT. This translates into CASSKLLPEGAGGTEAFF. This rearrangement joins TRBV21-1 to TRBJ1-1. TRBV21-1 is a documented pseudogene. The length of the CDR3 is 18 residues.

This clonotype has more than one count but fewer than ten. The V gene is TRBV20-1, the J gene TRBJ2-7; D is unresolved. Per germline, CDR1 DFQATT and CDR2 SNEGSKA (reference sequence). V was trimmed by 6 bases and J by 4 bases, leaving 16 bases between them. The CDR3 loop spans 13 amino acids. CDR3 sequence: CSADSSLEYEQYF. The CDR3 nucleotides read TGCAGTGCAGATTCGTCCCTAGAGTACGAGCAGTACTTC.

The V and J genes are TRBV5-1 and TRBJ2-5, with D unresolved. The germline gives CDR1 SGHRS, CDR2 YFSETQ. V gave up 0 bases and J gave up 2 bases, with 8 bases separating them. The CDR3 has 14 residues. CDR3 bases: TGCGCCAGCAGCTTGGAGAACTTACAAGAGACCCAGTACTTC. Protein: CASSLENLQETQYF. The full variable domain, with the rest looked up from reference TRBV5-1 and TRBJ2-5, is KAGVTQTPRYLIKTRGQQVTLSCSPISGHRSVSWYQQTPGQGLQFLFEYFSETQRNKGNFPGRFSGRQFSNSRSEMNVSTLELGDSALYLCASSLENLQETQYFGPGTRLLVL.

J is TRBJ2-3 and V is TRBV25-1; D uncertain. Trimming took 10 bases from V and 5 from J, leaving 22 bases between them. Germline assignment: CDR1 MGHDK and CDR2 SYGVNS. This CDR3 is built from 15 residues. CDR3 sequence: CATSGHSLDRDTQYF. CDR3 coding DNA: TGTGCCACCTCTGGGCATTCCCTGGACCGAGATACGCAGTATTTT.

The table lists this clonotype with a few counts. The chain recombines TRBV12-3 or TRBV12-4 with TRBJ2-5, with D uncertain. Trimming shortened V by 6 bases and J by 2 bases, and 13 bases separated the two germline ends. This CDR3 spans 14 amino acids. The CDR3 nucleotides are TGTGCCAGCAGCCTCGGACGGGTACAAGAGACCCAGTACTTC. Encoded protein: CASSLGRVQETQYF.

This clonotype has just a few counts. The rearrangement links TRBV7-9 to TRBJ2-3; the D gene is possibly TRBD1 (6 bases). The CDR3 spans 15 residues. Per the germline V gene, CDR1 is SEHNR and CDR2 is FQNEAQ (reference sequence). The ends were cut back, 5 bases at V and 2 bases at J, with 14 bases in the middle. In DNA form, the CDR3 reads TGTGCCAGCAGCCCGGCCACAGGGCTCACAGATACGCAGTATTTT. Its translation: CASSPATGLTDTQYF.

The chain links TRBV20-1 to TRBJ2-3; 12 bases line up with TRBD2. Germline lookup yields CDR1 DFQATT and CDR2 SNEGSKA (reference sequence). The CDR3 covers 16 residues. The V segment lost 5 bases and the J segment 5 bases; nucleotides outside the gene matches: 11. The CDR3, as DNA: TGCAGTGCTTACATCCCTAGCGGGAGGGCCCAAGATACGCAGTATTTT. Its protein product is CSAYIPSGRAQDTQYF.